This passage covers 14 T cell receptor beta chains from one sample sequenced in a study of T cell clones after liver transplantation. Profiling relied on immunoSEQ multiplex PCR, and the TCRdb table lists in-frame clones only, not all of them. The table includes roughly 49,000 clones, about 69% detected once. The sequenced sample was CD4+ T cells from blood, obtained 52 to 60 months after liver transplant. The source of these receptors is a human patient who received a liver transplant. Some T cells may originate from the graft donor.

In DNA, the CDR3 is TGTGCCAGCAGCCTAAGCCCAACAGGGGGCACTGAAGCTTTCTTT. Protein sequence: CASSLSPTGGTEAFF. The chain links TRBV5-6 to TRBJ1-1; 8 nucleotides align to TRBD1. With V trimmed by 4 bases and J by 4 bases, 9 bases remained unmatched. Looked up from germline, CDR1 is SGHDT and CDR2 is YYEEEE. CDR3 length: 15 residues.

For the CDR3, the DNA is TGTGCCAGCCGGACAGGGAACGAAAATCAGCCCCAGCATTTT. Translating it yields CASRTGNENQPQHF. The chain carries TRBV28 and TRBJ1-5, with 8 bases matching TRBD1. J was trimmed by 4 bases and V by 8 bases; bases with no gene match: 7. The CDR3 sequence is 14 residues long. Per germline, CDR1 MDHEN and CDR2 SYDVKM.

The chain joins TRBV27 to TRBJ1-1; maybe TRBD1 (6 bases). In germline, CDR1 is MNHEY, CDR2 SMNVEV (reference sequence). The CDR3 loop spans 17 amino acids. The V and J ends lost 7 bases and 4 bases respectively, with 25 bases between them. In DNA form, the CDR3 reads TGTGCCAGCAATCTCCTGATACCCACAGGGTCGGGCACTGAAGCTTTCTTT. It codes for CASNLLIPTGSGTEAFF.

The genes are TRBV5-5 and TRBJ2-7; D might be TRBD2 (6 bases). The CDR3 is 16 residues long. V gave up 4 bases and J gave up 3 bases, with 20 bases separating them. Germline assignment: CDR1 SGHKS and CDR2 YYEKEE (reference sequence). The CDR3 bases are TGTGCCAGCAGCCCGCAGATAGGAGGGGAAATCTACGAGCAGTACTTC. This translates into CASSPQIGGEIYEQYF.

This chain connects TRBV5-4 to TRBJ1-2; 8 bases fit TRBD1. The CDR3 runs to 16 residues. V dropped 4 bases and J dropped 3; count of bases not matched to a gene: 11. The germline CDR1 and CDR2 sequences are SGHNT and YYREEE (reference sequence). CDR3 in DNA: TGTGCCAGCAGCCCCCGGACAGGGTTTCTGGACTATGGCTACACCTTC. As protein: CASSPRTGFLDYGYTF.

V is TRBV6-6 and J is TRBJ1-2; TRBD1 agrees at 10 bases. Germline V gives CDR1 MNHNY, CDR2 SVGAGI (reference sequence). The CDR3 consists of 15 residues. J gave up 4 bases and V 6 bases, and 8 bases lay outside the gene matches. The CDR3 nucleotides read TGTGCCAGCAGCCCGACAGGGGGCAGAAGCTATGGCTACACCTTC. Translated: CASSPTGGRSYGYTF.

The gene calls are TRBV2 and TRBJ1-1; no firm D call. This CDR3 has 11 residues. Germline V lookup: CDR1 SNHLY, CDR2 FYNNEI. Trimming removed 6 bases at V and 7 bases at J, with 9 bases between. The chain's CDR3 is CASSETLEAFF. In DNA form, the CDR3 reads TGTGCCAGCAGCGAAACGCTTGAAGCTTTCTTT. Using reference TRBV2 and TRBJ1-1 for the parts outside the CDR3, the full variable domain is EPEVTQTPSHQVTQMGQEVILRCVPISNHLYFYWYRQILGQKVEFLVSFYNNEISEKSEIFDDQFSVERPDGSNFTLKIRSTKLEDSAMYFCASSETLEAFFGQGTRLTVV.

CDR3 nucleotide sequence: TGTGCCAGCAGTCCGAGGACAGTCCGTCTTGGCTACACCTTC. Protein: CASSPRTVRLGYTF. This rearrangement joins TRBV28 to TRBJ1-2; D is perhaps TRBD1 (6 bases). There are 14 residues in the CDR3. In germline, CDR1 is MDHEN, CDR2 SYDVKM. V was clipped by 5 bases and J by 7 bases, with 17 bases between them.

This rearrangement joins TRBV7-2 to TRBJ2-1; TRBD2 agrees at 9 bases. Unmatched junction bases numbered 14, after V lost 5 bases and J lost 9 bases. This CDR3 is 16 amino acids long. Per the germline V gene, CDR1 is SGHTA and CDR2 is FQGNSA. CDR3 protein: CASSGSWRGGAVEQFF. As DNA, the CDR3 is TGTGCCAGCAGCGGCAGTTGGCGCGGGGGGGCCGTTGAGCAGTTCTTC.

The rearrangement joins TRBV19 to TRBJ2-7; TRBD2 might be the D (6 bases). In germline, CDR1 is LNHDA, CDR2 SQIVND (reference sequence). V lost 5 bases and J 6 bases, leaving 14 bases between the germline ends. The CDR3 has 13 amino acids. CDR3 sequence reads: CASSPRGAGEQYF. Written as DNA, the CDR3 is TGTGCCAGTAGTCCCCGGGGAGCGGGCGAGCAGTACTTC.

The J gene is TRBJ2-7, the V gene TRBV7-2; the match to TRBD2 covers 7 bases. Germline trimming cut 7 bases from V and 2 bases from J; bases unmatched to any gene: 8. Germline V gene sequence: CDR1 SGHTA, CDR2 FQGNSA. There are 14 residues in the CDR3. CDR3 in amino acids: CASTPGLLPYEQYF. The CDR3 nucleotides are TGTGCCAGCACCCCGGGACTACTCCCCTACGAGCAGTACTTC.

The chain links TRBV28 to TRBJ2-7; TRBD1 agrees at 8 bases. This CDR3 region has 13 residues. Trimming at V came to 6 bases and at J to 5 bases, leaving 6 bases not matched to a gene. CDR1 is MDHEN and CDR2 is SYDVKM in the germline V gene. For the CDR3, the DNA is TGTGCCAGCAGGCAGCAGGGGGCCCACGAGCAGTACTTC. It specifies CASRQQGAHEQYF. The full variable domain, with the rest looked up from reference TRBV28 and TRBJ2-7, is DVKVTQSSRYLVKRTGEKVFLECVQDMDHENMFWYRQDPGLGLRLIYFSYDVKMKEKGDIPEGYSVSREKKERFSLILESASTNQTSMYLCASRQQGAHEQYFGPGTRLTVT.

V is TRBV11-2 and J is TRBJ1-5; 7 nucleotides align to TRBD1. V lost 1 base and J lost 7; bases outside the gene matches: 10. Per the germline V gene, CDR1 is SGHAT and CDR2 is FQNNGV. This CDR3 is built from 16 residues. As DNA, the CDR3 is TGTGCCAGCAGCTTAGGCATCAGGGGGGCAGGCCAGCCCCAGCATTTT. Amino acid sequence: CASSLGIRGAGQPQHF.

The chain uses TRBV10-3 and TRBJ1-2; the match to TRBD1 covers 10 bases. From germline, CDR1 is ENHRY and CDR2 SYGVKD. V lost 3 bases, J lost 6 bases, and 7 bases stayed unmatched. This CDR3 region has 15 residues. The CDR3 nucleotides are TGTGCCATCAGTGAAGACAGGGGGCGGGAGGATGGCTACACCTTC. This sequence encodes CAISEDRGREDGYTF.